This T cell receptor beta chain appears in the sequencing data of a study of graft-versus-host responses after intestinal transplantation. Study in general: Those transplanted obtained multivisceral, liver-intestinal, or isolated intestinal grafts. Each patient got anti-thymocyte globulin induction, then tacrolimus and steroids for roughly 3 years. General study results and limits: The study found high graft-versus-host to host-versus-graft clonal ratios in allografts of patients with graft-donor T cell macrochimerism.

Sequencing used immunoSEQ multiplex PCR; TCRdb keeps in-frame clones, though not all of them. Of 95,000 to 110,000 clones in the sample, more than 85% were seen once. In the case of this clone: The target antigen is unknown.

The sequence was obtained from a human donor who received an intestinal transplant. The sequencing here drew on unstimulated CD4+ T cells sorted from spleen or lymph node cells, taken before intestinal transplant.

CDR3 in DNA: TGTGCCAGCAGCTTAAGTTACGGGAGGGCCACAGTCGGGGAGCTGTTTTTT. Amino acids: CASSLSYGRATVGELFF. The V call is TRBV5-5, the J call TRBJ2-2; 8 bases are shared with TRBD2. CDR3 size: 17 residues. The germline CDR1 and CDR2 sequences are SGHKS and YYEKEE (reference sequence). J gave up 7 bases and V 2 bases, and 13 bases lay outside the gene matches.